This TCR beta chain was profiled in a study of blood T cell repertoires in COVID-19. Study information: T cells, B-cell-depleted T cells, or PBMCs provided the cDNA or gDNA that served as material.

Germline V gene lookup returns CDR1 SGHNT and CDR2 YENEEA. With 2 bases removed from V and 8 bases from J, the gap between germline ends came to 16 bases. This CDR3 is 15 amino acids long. TCRdb's copy holds only in-frame clones and misses some; the assay was immunoSEQ multiplex PCR. The profile shows some 290,000 clones, about nine tenths of them singletons. Enrolled during active infection, Seattle patients were then followed longitudinally. The receptor's source is a young woman with COVID-19, enrolled during active disease. The chain joins TRBV11-3 to TRBJ2-1, with D tentatively TRBD2 (5 bases). What was sequenced was peripheral blood. CDR3 nucleotides: TGTGCCAGCAGCTTACAGAGTAAGGGAGTTGATGAGCAGTTCTTC. Protein: CASSLQSKGVDEQFF.